Listed here are 27 T cell receptor beta chains from one sample, sequenced in a study of CD4 and CD8 cells across lung adenocarcinoma regions. TCRdb analysed the PCR reads with MiXCR anew, one entry per CDR3 protein. The table has around 10,000 distinct CDR3 sequences, roughly 49% seen once. Sequencing was done on a sample of CD8+ T cells from the margin of a lung tumor. The source is a male donor with lung adenocarcinoma. The CD4 and CD8 labels of this study may be unreliable.

In its sample, this clonotype ranks as medium-sized. The chain joins TRBV7-6 to TRBJ2-5; tentatively, D is TRBD1 or TRBD2 (5 bases each). The germline V gene encodes CDR1 SGHVS and CDR2 FNYEAQ. The V end was cut by 5 bases, the J end by 2 bases, with 18 bases between. The length of the CDR3 is 16 residues. CDR3 residues: CASSQIRGLGQETQYF. DNA for the CDR3: TGTGCCAGCAGCCAGATCCGGGGCTTGGGACAAGAGACCCAGTACTTC.

This sequence joins TRBV11-2 and TRBJ2-4; D unclear. The J call may be in error: the DNA end matches TRBJ2-7 better. Germline CDR1 SGHAT, CDR2 FQNNGV. The CDR3 has 11 residues. This CDR3 is CASSPDYEQYF. CDR3 nucleotide sequence: TGTGCCAGCAGCCCGGACTACGAGCAGTACTTC.

This clonotype was seen a few times. Given a much more abundant clone one base away, this may be a read error. The V gene is TRBV28, the J gene TRBJ2-1; 10 bases are shared with TRBD2. This CDR3 contains 17 residues. V was pared by 1 base and J by 13 bases, with 16 bases of the junction left unmatched. Per the germline V gene, CDR1 is MDHEN and CDR2 is SYDVKM. CDR3 residues: CASSLYRSSGGRETQFF. The CDR3 DNA reads as TGTGCCAGCAGTTTATATAGGTCTAGCGGGGGTCGAGAGACCCAGTTCTTC.

As regards this clonotype: One end of the junction does not line up with germline, which may come from a read error. The V gene is TRBV9, the J gene TRBJ2-3; 8 positions match TRBD1. Germline assignment: CDR1 SGDLS and CDR2 YYNGEE. The CDR3 contains 14 residues. This chain's CDR3 is CAIRGLCSKDTQYF. CDR3 bases: TGTGCCATCAGGGGGCTATGTAGCAAAGATACGCAGTACTTT.

This clonotype ranks as medium-sized. The chain links TRBV27 to TRBJ2-3; TRBD2 agrees at 8 bases. Germline V gene sequence: CDR1 MNHEY, CDR2 SMNVEV (reference sequence). This CDR3 has 15 amino acids. With 7 bases clipped from V and 6 bases from J, the junction kept 12 bases outside the gene matches. CDR3 sequence (DNA): TGTGCCAGCACGGGACTAGGGCTATTCTCTGATACGCAGTATTTT. This encodes CASTGLGLFSDTQYF.

Note on this clonotype: One end of the junction does not line up with germline, which may come from a read error. The rearrangement uses TRBV6-1 and TRBJ2-3; 7 nucleotides line up with TRBD1. The CDR3 contains 14 residues. Germline CDR1 MNHNS, CDR2 SASEGT. CDR3 loop: CASMWTGLTDMQYF. CDR3 nucleotides: TGTGCCAGTATGTGGACAGGACTCACAGATATGCAGTATTTC.

By share, this clonotype ranks as medium-sized (0.01 to 0.1%). The chain employs TRBV27 and TRBJ2-1; 7 bases align to TRBD1. Trimming at V came to 7 bases and at J to 4 bases, leaving 13 bases not matched to a gene. Germline assignment: CDR1 MNHEY and CDR2 SMNVEV (reference sequence). CDR3 length equals 16 residues. CDR3 region: CASIGPGTDPYNEQFF. For the CDR3, the DNA is TGTGCCAGCATTGGCCCCGGGACAGACCCTTACAATGAGCAGTTCTTC.

J is TRBJ2-2 and V is TRBV24-1, with 8 nucleotides matching TRBD2. V dropped 3 bases and J dropped 7; count of bases not matched to a gene: 15. This CDR3 spans 18 amino acids. From germline, CDR1 is KGHDR and CDR2 SFDVKD. CDR3 sequence (DNA): TGTGCCACCAGTGATCCGACGGGGGGGCGCGGATATATCGGGGAGCTGTTTTTT. Translation: CATSDPTGGRGYIGELFF.

This clonotype came up a few times. The chain recombines TRBV6-1 with TRBJ1-5, with TRBD1 as a possible D gene (5 bases). Trimming left V 1 base short and J 4 bases short, with 11 bases between. The CDR3 runs to 15 residues. In germline, CDR1 is MNHNS, CDR2 SASEGT. CDR3 protein: CASSEGQTVNQPQHF. CDR3 DNA: TGTGCCAGCAGTGAAGGCCAGACAGTAAATCAGCCCCAGCATTTT.

Of note for this clonotype: Just one base apart from a much larger clone, this may be a read error. The J gene is TRBJ2-1, the V gene TRBV11-3; perhaps TRBD2 as D (8 bases). Germline V lookup: CDR1 SGHNT, CDR2 YENEEA. The CDR3 sequence is 16 residues long. The V and J ends lost 5 bases and 10 bases respectively, with 24 bases between them. As DNA, the CDR3 is TGTGCCAGCAGCCCTGGGGCGGGGGGACAGCTCTACGAGCAGTTCTTC. Protein product: CASSPGAGGQLYEQFF.

With regard to this clonotype: This may be a read error, as it is one base from a much larger clone. The gene calls are TRBV10-3 and TRBJ2-5, with 12 bases lining up with TRBD1. V trimming: 6 bases; J trimming: 11 bases; junction bases outside the gene matches: 19. The CDR3 covers 17 residues. Per the germline V gene, CDR1 is ENHRY and CDR2 is SYGVKD. The CDR3, as DNA: TGTGCCATCAGCGCCGGGACAGGGGGCCAGGGGTACAATGAGCAGTACTTC. Protein sequence: CAISAGTGGQGYNEQYF.

In this sample, this clonotype turned up many times. This chain uses TRBV10-3 with TRBJ1-6; D uncertain. There are 12 residues in the CDR3. The V end was cut by 4 bases, the J end by 7 bases, with 5 bases between. Germline lookup yields CDR1 ENHRY and CDR2 SYGVKD. The CDR3 nucleotides read TGTGCCATCAGTGGCGGCAATTCACCCCTCCACTTT. It translates to CAISGGNSPLHF.

By share, this clonotype ranks as medium-sized. The rearrangement uses TRBV27 and TRBJ2-1; D may be TRBD2 (7 bases). The CDR3 runs to 15 residues. V gave up 1 base and J gave up 7 bases, with 14 bases separating them. CDR1 is MNHEY, CDR2 SMNVEV, per germline (reference sequence). Here the CDR3 DNA reads TGTGCCAGCAGTTTATTGGGGGGGGGCGGGAATGAGCAGTTCTTC. The encoded protein is CASSLLGGGGNEQFF.

A remark on this clonotype: The junction differs from germline at one of its ends, possibly a read error. The V and J genes are TRBV27 and TRBJ2-3; tentative D call: TRBD2 (7 bases). The J call may be wrong; the DNA end is better matched by TRBJ2-5. This CDR3 comprises 14 residues. Per germline, CDR1 MNHEY and CDR2 SMNVEV (reference sequence). CDR3 nucleotides: TGTGCGAGCATCGGAGCAGGGGAGGGAGATACCCAGTACTTC. It encodes CASIGAGEGDTQYF.

This clonotype was counted ten times or more. V and J are TRBV5-4 and TRBJ2-1; 13 positions match TRBD2. The CDR3 runs to 16 residues. V lost 6 bases and J lost 4; bases outside the gene matches: 7. The germline gives CDR1 SGHNT, CDR2 YYREEE (reference sequence). CDR3 in DNA: TGTGCCAGCACCACCGGGACTAGCGGGGCGTACAATGAGCAGTTCTTC. Amino acid sequence: CASTTGTSGAYNEQFF.

This clonotype rates as medium-sized. The chain employs TRBV27 and TRBJ2-7, with D possibly matching TRBD1 (6 bases). The CDR3 runs 15 residues. V lost 5 bases to trimming and J lost 2 bases, with 16 bases between them. Germline values: CDR1 MNHEY, CDR2 SMNVEV (reference sequence). The CDR3 nucleotides read TGTGCCAGCAGTACCCGGACAGACGCGACCTACGAGCAGTACTTC. It is translated as CASSTRTDATYEQYF.

V and J are TRBV6-1 and TRBJ2-7; TRBD2 matches 11 bases. Germline V gene lookup returns CDR1 MNHNS and CDR2 SASEGT. Losses at the gene ends were 3 bases for V and 6 bases for J; bases not matched to a gene: 10. The CDR3 has 16 amino acids. The CDR3 spells CASSESVSGGASEQYF. CDR3 DNA sequence: TGTGCCAGCAGTGAGAGTGTTAGCGGGGGGGCCAGCGAGCAGTACTTC.

This clonotype was seen ten or more times. The chain links TRBV12-3 or TRBV12-4 to TRBJ2-5; unclear D gene. The CDR3 spans 12 residues. V dropped 3 bases and J dropped 4 bases, with 6 bases sitting between them. The CDR3 loop reads CASSLTGETQYF. DNA for the CDR3: TGTGCCAGCAGTTTGACGGGAGAGACCCAGTACTTC.

There are a few counts of this clonotype. V and J are TRBV12-3 or TRBV12-4 and TRBJ1-2; 7 bases match TRBD1. J gave up 7 bases and V 6 bases, and 8 bases lay outside the gene matches. There are 13 residues in the CDR3. CDR3 in DNA: TGTGCCAGCAGCACAGGGGTAATGAGTGGCTACACCTTC. Amino acid sequence: CASSTGVMSGYTF.

This clonotype appeared many times. The CDR3 DNA sequence: TGTGCCAGCAGCTTAGTTCCAGGGGCGAACTACGAGCAGTACTTC. Translated, it gives CASSLVPGANYEQYF. The gene calls are TRBV7-2 and TRBJ2-7, with D tentatively TRBD1 (6 bases). Germline-derived CDR1 and CDR2 are SGHTA and FQGNSA. The CDR3 contains 15 residues. V lost 1 base and J lost 3, with 13 bases in between.

V gene TRBV11-2 combines with J gene TRBJ1-5, with TRBD1 matching over 8 bases. V shed 1 base, J shed 4 bases, and the junction held 6 bases outside the gene matches. The CDR3 is made up of 16 amino acids. Germline-derived CDR1 and CDR2 are SGHAT and FQNNGV. CDR3 in DNA: TGTGCCAGCAGCTTAGGGCCAGGGGGCAGGAATCAGCCCCAGCATTTT. Amino acids: CASSLGPGGRNQPQHF.

Comment on this clonotype: At one boundary the junction diverges from the germline segment, which might be a read error. The chain employs TRBV6-1 and TRBJ2-3, with a tentative D call TRBD2 (6 bases). CDR1 MNHNS and CDR2 SASEGT come from the germline V gene. The CDR3 totals 14 residues. The CDR3 spells CASRRGSGQDTQYF. CDR3 bases: TGTGCCAGCAGGCGGGGCAGCGGCCAAGATACCCAGTATTTC.

CDR3 protein: CASSYEAGVALEQYF. CDR3 nucleotides: TGCGCCAGCAGCTACGAAGCGGGAGTAGCTCTCGAGCAGTACTTC. V usage is TRBV5-1 and J usage is TRBJ2-1; 8 bases align to TRBD2. The assigned J gene may be wrong: the sequence end matches TRBJ2-7 better. CDR3 length equals 15 residues. Germline-derived CDR1 and CDR2 are SGHRS and YFSETQ.

In its sample, this clonotype ranks as large. The rearrangement links TRBV10-1 to TRBJ2-3, with TRBD2 matching over 7 bases. Germline CDR1 WNHNN, CDR2 SYGVQD (reference sequence). The CDR3 is 16 amino acids. The V segment lost 4 bases and the J segment 6 bases; nucleotides outside the gene matches: 13. CDR3: CASSVRSGGPRDTQYF. In nucleotides, the CDR3 is TGCGCCAGCAGTGTTAGATCGGGAGGCCCGAGGGATACGCAGTATTTT.

This rearrangement joins TRBV6-5 to TRBJ2-1, with D uncertain. CDR1 MNHEY and CDR2 SVGAGI come from the germline V gene. The V end lost 2 bases, the J end lost 10 bases, and 9 bases lay between the germline ends. This CDR3 contains 12 residues. In nucleotides, the CDR3 is TGTGCCAGCAGTTACATTTTAGGAGAGCAGTTCTTC. Its translation: CASSYILGEQFF.

This sequence joins TRBV6-5 and TRBJ2-5; D uncertain. The assigned J gene may be wrong: the sequence end matches TRBJ2-7 better. This CDR3 spans 14 amino acids. The germline gives CDR1 MNHEY, CDR2 SVGAGI. The DNA for the CDR3 is TGTGCCAGCAGTTACTCTTACAGATACTACGAGCAGTACTTC. It is translated as CASSYSYRYYEQYF.

This clonotype was seen many times. The V gene is TRBV7-3, the J gene TRBJ2-1; 9 nucleotides match TRBD1. Trimming at V came to 5 bases and at J to 0 bases, leaving 2 bases not matched to a gene. Germline V lookup: CDR1 SGHTA, CDR2 FQGTGA. The CDR3 has 15 amino acids. The CDR3 bases are TGTGCCAGCAGCCTGACAGGGGGCTCCTACAATGAGCAGTTCTTC. Translated, it gives CASSLTGGSYNEQFF.